Below are 2 T cell receptor beta chains sequenced from a single sample in a study of T cells after yellow fever vaccination. TCRdb ran MiXCR on the 5' RACE reads and lists one entry per CDR3 protein. The sample consists of approximately 510,000 distinct CDR3 sequences, 21% of them appearing once. The sample consisted of PBMCs, taken less than 25 days after the first yellow fever vaccination. These TCRs come from a young man who received the YFV17D yellow fever vaccine.

Only a few counts were recorded for this clonotype. This chain uses TRBV27 with TRBJ2-3; 9 bases map to TRBD2. The CDR3 loop spans 17 amino acids. V gave up 4 bases and J gave up 4 bases; unmatched junction bases: 12. The germline CDR1 and CDR2 sequences are MNHEY and SMNVEV (reference sequence). The CDR3 protein is CASSSPLSGGPPDTQYF. CDR3 nucleotides: TGTGCCAGCAGTTCCCCGCTGAGCGGGGGGCCCCCAGATACGCAGTATTTT.

J is TRBJ2-7 and V is TRBV4-3; D unclear. Germline V lookup: CDR1 LGHNA, CDR2 YSLEER. Trimming cost V 0 bases and J 5 bases, with 17 bases left between them. The CDR3 is 16 residues long. The CDR3 spells CASSQDFPGKVHEQYV. CDR3 nucleotide sequence: TGCGCCAGCAGCCAAGATTTCCCCGGAAAGGTCCACGAGCAGTACGTC.